The 20 T cell receptor beta chains listed next were all sequenced from one sample in a study of shared clonotypes between healthy human individuals. Here immunoSEQ multiplex PCR was the method, and the copy in TCRdb shows in-frame clones only, minus some. The repertoire consists of about 380,000 clones, with roughly 96% occurring once and the leading ten covering about 0.32%. The specimen was memory CD8+ T cells sorted from blood. Subset: CD45RO+ cells pooled with CCR7-negative TemRA cells. Receptor source: a man aged 25 to 40 in good health.

This rearrangement joins TRBV28 to TRBJ1-5; perhaps TRBD1 as D (6 bases). Germline V lookup: CDR1 MDHEN, CDR2 SYDVKM. V lost 3 bases, J lost 5 bases, and 11 bases lay in between. This CDR3 contains 14 residues. The CDR3 DNA reads as TGTGCCAGCAGTTTGGGCAGGGGCTATCAGCCCCAGCATTTT. Its protein product is CASSLGRGYQPQHF.

The gene calls are TRBV18 and TRBJ2-6, with D possibly matching TRBD1 (6 bases). V lost 5 bases to trimming and J lost 5 bases, with 22 bases between them. Germline V gene lookup returns CDR1 KGHSH and CDR2 LQKENI. This CDR3 spans 18 amino acids. CDR3 in amino acids: CASSEGRDIYNRANVLTF. The CDR3 nucleotides read TGTGCCAGCTCAGAGGGCCGGGACATTTACAATCGGGCCAACGTCCTGACTTTC.

This chain links TRBV28 with TRBJ2-3; 7 nucleotides line up with TRBD2. CDR1 is MDHEN, CDR2 SYDVKM, per germline. With 3 bases clipped from V and 1 base from J, the junction kept 4 bases outside the gene matches. The CDR3 is made up of 15 amino acids. CDR3 sequence (DNA): TGTGCCAGCAGTTTGGAACGGGGGGGCACAGATACGCAGTATTTT. It encodes CASSLERGGTDTQYF.

This chain uses TRBV29-1 with TRBJ2-2, with D possibly being TRBD2 (6 bases). The germline gives CDR1 SQVTM, CDR2 ANQGSEA. This CDR3 spans 14 amino acids. V was cut by 4 bases and J by 3 bases, with 12 bases left in between. CDR3 sequence (DNA): TGCAGCGTTGGCCGGGACTCCGACACCGGGGAGCTGTTTTTT. Translating it yields CSVGRDSDTGELFF.

The gene calls are TRBV6-6 and TRBJ1-4; D is perhaps TRBD1 (5 bases). The CDR3 is made up of 13 amino acids. Between the trimmed V and J ends, which lost 7 bases and 10 bases, there was a span of 16 bases. CDR1 is MNHNY, CDR2 SVGAGI, per germline (reference sequence). CDR3 in amino acids: CASTAGRPGKLFF. The DNA of the CDR3 is TGTGCCAGCACTGCGGGACGGCCGGGAAAACTGTTTTTT.

The rearrangement joins TRBV7-6 to TRBJ2-1; a possible D gene is TRBD2 (6 bases). The CDR3 consists of 15 residues. V lost 0 bases, J lost 6 bases, and 12 bases lay in between. CDR1 SGHVS and CDR2 FNYEAQ come from the germline V gene. In nucleotides, the CDR3 is TGTGCCAGCAGCTTAGCTAGCGGAGGATTCAATGAGCAGTTCTTC. It translates to CASSLASGGFNEQFF.

The chain employs TRBV5-4 and TRBJ2-7, with a possible D match to TRBD1 (6 bases). The V end was cut by 2 bases, the J end by 1 base, with 13 bases between. Germline assignment: CDR1 SGHNT and CDR2 YYREEE (reference sequence). The CDR3 loop spans 15 amino acids. For the CDR3, the DNA is TGTGCCAGCAGCTTTGGGACAATTCGATCCTACGAGCAGTACTTC. Translated, it gives CASSFGTIRSYEQYF.

V is TRBV6-5 and J is TRBJ1-2; TRBD1 might be the D (5 bases). V dropped 6 bases and J dropped 2 bases, with 10 bases sitting between them. CDR3 size: 13 residues. Germline V lookup: CDR1 MNHEY, CDR2 SVGAGI. This CDR3 reads CASSLKGNYGYTF. The CDR3 DNA follows: TGTGCCAGCAGCCTTAAGGGGAACTATGGCTACACCTTC.

This chain connects TRBV28 to TRBJ2-3; 8 bases fit TRBD1. With V trimmed by 10 bases and J by 1 base, 4 bases remained unmatched. The CDR3 has 13 amino acids. Germline V gene lookup returns CDR1 MDHEN and CDR2 SYDVKM. CDR3 amino acids: CAILGQGTDTQYF. The CDR3 DNA reads as TGTGCCATCCTGGGACAGGGCACAGATACGCAGTATTTT.

This chain connects TRBV6-1 to TRBJ2-7; tentative D call: TRBD2 (5 bases). The CDR3 is made up of 13 amino acids. The germline CDR1 and CDR2 sequences are MNHNS and SASEGT. V was pared by 4 bases and J by 2 bases, with 9 bases between. The DNA for the CDR3 is TGTGCCAGCAGTGTGGACTCGGCCTACGAGCAGTACTTC. It translates to CASSVDSAYEQYF.

This clone was observed a handful of times. The chain joins TRBV29-1 to TRBJ1-1; D is unclear. The V end lost 4 bases, the J end lost 4 bases, and 13 bases lay between the germline ends. This CDR3 is built from 13 residues. Looked up from germline, CDR1 is SQVTM and CDR2 is ANQGSEA. The CDR3 DNA follows: TGCAGCGTTGTGTGGCAGAAGATCACTGAAGCTTTCTTT. Amino acid sequence: CSVVWQKITEAFF.

The chain uses TRBV10-3 and TRBJ2-5; the D gene is possibly TRBD2 (6 bases). The V gene lost 2 bases and the J gene lost 3 bases, with 13 bases spanning the gap. Germline assignment: CDR1 ENHRY and CDR2 SYGVKD. This CDR3 comprises 15 residues. The CDR3, as DNA: TGTGCCATCAGTGAGAATAGCGGAGTTGAAGAGACCCAGTACTTC. Amino acids: CAISENSGVEETQYF.

V usage is TRBV28 and J usage is TRBJ1-5; D is perhaps TRBD1 (6 bases). The CDR3 length is 12 residues. Germline V gene sequence: CDR1 MDHEN, CDR2 SYDVKM. The V end was cut by 6 bases, the J end by 9 bases, with 12 bases between. The CDR3: CASRPLTGPQHF. CDR3 in DNA: TGTGCCAGCAGACCCCTGACAGGGCCCCAGCATTTT.

The chain joins TRBV29-1 to TRBJ1-2; no clear D gene. Germline CDR1 and CDR2: SQVTM and ANQGSEA. The CDR3 runs 13 residues. The V end was cut by 4 bases, the J end by 4 bases, with 13 bases between. This CDR3 reads CSVGLGERYGYTF. For the CDR3, the DNA is TGCAGCGTTGGATTGGGAGAACGCTATGGCTACACCTTC.

The V call is TRBV7-9, the J call TRBJ2-2; tentative D call: TRBD1 (5 bases). There are 15 residues in the CDR3. V was cut by 6 bases and J by 4 bases, with 15 bases left in between. Germline assignment: CDR1 SEHNR and CDR2 FQNEAQ (reference sequence). The CDR3 here is CASRLQVSGTGELFF. The CDR3 bases are TGTGCCAGCAGATTACAGGTTTCGGGCACCGGGGAGCTGTTTTTT.

As concerns this clone: Sequence at one end of the junction differs from germline and may be a read error. The gene calls are TRBV7-7 and TRBJ2-7; 8 bases map to TRBD1. The germline gives CDR1 SSHAT, CDR2 FNYEAQ (reference sequence). The CDR3 is 13 amino acids. CDR3 DNA sequence: TGTGCTAGCAGCTTCGACAGGGGAGGCGAGCAGTACTTC. Amino acids: CASSFDRGGEQYF.

The CDR3: CASSKRVGQPQHF. The CDR3 DNA follows: TGCGCCAGCAGCAAGAGGGTCGGTCAGCCCCAGCATTTT. V is TRBV5-1 and J is TRBJ1-5, with no clear D. With 4 bases removed from V and 6 bases from J, the gap between germline ends came to 11 bases. The CDR3 length is 13 residues. CDR1 is SGHRS and CDR2 is YFSETQ in the germline V gene.

The chain employs TRBV6-1 and TRBJ2-7; D possibly corresponds to TRBD1 (5 bases). The CDR3 extends over 14 amino acids. Per germline, CDR1 MNHNS and CDR2 SASEGT. V lost 4 bases and J lost 5, with 15 bases in between. CDR3 nucleotides: TGTGCCAGCAGTGCCCTAGGGGTTGAGAACGAGCAGTACTTC. Translated: CASSALGVENEQYF.

This clone was observed a single time. V and J are TRBV11-2 and TRBJ1-2, with D unresolved. Germline CDR1 SGHAT, CDR2 FQNNGV. CDR3 length: 14 residues. V was shortened by 4 bases and J by 0 bases, with 9 bases between the two germline ends. This chain's CDR3 is CASSYEPANYGYTF. CDR3 sequence (DNA): TGTGCCAGCAGCTACGAACCAGCTAACTATGGCTACACCTTC.

This rearrangement joins TRBV4-1 to TRBJ2-7; 9 nucleotides agree with TRBD1. This CDR3 spans 15 amino acids. Germline lookup yields CDR1 MGHRA and CDR2 YSYEKL. V lost 0 bases, J lost 2 bases, and 2 bases stayed unmatched. This CDR3 reads CASSQDGTGTYEQYF. CDR3 in DNA: TGCGCCAGCAGCCAAGATGGGACAGGGACCTACGAGCAGTACTTC.